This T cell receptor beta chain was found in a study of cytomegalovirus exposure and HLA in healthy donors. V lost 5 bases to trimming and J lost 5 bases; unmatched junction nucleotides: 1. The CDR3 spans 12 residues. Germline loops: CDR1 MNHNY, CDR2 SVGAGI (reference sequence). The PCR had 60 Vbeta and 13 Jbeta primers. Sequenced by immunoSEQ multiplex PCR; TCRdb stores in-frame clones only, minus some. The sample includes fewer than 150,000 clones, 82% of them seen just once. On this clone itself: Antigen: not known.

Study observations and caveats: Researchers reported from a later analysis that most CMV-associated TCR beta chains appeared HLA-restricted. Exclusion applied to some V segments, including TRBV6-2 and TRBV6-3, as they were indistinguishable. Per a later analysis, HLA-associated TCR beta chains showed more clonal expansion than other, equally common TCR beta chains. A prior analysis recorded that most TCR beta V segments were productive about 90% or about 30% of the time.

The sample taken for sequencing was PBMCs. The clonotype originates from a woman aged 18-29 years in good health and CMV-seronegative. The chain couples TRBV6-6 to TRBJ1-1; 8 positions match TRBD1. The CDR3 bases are TGTGCCAGCAGTCGACAGGGGACTGAAGCTTTCTTT. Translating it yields CASSRQGTEAFF.